Each of the 4 T cell receptor beta chains below was sequenced from the same sample in a study of CD8+CD57+ T cells in acquired aplastic anemia (dated by TCRdb to the late 2010s). Sequencing relied on an Illumina HiSeq 2000. Profiling of TCR beta VDJ combinations and CDR3 sequences used genomic DNA as the template. TCRdb reanalyzed the raw reads on its own, using fastp at Q25 for trimming and MiXCR for clone calling, and kept in-frame beta chains. Every CDR3 protein is listed once, alongside the most common genes and DNA of its rows. In this sample the table shows approximately 200,000 distinct CDR3 sequences, approximately 60% of which occur a single time. Together, the top ten hold over 25% of the sample. The sample was sorted CD4+, CD8+, or CD8+CD57+ T cells (not recorded which) from PBMCs. The origin of the receptors is a human donor in good health.

This clonotype was recorded a few times. The rearrangement links TRBV4-3 to TRBJ2-7; D ambiguous. This CDR3 is built from 14 residues. V was shortened by 1 base and J by 2 bases, with 9 bases between the two germline ends. Germline assignment: CDR1 LGHNA and CDR2 YSLEER. This chain's CDR3 is CASSQGLDPYEQYF. In nucleotides, the CDR3 is TGCGCCAGCAGCCAAGGTCTGGACCCCTACGAGCAGTACTTC.

This clonotype was seen a handful of times. Because it lacks the conserved phenylalanine or tryptophan at the end, this CDR3 is likely a read error. The genes are TRBV14 and TRBJ1-1; D perhaps matches TRBD1 (5 bases). Germline lookup yields CDR1 SGHDN and CDR2 FVKESK. The CDR3 consists of 12 residues. The CDR3 loop is CASSFGGAEAFL. The CDR3 coding sequence is TGTGCCAGCAGCTTTGGTGGGGCTGAGGCTTTCCTT.

CDR3 residues: CASSTGQGHEKLFF. In DNA form, the CDR3 reads TGTGCCAGCAGCACAGGACAGGGCCATGAAAAACTGTTTTTT. The genes are TRBV5-5 and TRBJ1-4; TRBD1 matches 8 bases. V was clipped by 4 bases and J by 6 bases; unmatched bases: 5. CDR1 is SGHKS and CDR2 is YYEKEE in the germline V gene (reference sequence). The CDR3 spans 14 residues.

This clonotype was counted once. The chain combines TRBV10-3 with TRBJ1-1; D call uncertain. Trimming removed 3 bases from V and 2 bases from J, with 13 bases in between. Germline V gene sequence: CDR1 ENHRY, CDR2 SYGVKD. The CDR3 runs to 15 residues. CDR3 bases: TGTGCCATCAGTGAAGGACCAGCTACTAACACTGAAGCTTTCTTT. It specifies CAISEGPATNTEAFF.